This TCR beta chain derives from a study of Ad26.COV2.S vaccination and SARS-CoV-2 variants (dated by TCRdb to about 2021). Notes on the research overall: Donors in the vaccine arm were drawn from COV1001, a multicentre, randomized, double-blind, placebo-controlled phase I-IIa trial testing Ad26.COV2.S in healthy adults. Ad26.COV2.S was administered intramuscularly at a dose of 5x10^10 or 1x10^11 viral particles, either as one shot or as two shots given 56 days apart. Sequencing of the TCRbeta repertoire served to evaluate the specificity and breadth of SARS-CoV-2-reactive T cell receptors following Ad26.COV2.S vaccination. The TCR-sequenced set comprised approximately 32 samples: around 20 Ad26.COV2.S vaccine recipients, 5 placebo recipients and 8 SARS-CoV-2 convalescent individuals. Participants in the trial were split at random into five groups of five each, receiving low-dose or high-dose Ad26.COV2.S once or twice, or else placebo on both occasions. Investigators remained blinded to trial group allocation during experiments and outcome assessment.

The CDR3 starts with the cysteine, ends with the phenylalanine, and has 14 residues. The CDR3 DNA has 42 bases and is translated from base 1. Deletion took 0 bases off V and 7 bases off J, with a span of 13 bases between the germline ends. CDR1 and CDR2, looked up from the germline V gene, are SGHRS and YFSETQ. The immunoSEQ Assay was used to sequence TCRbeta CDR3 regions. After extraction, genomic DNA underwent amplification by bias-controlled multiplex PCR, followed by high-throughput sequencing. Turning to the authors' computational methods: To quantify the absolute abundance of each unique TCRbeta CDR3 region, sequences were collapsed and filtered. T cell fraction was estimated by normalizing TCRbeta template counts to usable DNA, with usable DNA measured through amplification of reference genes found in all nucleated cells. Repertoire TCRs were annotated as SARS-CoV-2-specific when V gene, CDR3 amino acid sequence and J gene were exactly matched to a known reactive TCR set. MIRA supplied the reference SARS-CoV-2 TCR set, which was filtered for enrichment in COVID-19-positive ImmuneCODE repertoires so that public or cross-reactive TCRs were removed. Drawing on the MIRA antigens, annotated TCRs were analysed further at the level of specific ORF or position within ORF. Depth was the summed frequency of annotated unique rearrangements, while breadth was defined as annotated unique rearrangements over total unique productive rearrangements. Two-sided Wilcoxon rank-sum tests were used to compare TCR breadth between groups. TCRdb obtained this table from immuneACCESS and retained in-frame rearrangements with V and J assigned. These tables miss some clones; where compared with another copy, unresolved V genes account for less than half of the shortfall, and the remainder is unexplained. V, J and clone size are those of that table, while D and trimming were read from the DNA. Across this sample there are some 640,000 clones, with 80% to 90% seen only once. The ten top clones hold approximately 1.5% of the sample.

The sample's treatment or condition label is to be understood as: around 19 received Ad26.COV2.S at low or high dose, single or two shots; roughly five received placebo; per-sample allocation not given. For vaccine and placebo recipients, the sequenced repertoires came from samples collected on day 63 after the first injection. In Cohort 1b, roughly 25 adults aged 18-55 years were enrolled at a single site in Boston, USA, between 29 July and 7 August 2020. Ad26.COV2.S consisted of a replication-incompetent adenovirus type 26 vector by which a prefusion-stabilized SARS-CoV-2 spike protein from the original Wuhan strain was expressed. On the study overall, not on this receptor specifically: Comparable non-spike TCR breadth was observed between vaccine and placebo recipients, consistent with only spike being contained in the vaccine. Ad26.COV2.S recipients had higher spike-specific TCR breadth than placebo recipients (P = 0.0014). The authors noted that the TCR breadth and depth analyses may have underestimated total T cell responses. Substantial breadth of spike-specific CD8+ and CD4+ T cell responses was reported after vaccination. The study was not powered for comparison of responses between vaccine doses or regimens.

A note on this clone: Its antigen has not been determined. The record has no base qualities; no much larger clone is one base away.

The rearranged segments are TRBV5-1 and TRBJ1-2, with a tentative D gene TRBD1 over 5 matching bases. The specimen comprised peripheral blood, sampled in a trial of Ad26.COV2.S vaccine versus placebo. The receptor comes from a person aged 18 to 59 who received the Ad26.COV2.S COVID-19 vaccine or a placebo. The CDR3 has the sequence CASSLADGGGGYTF. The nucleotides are TGCGCCAGCAGCTTGGCGGACGGGGGAGGTGGCTACACCTTC.